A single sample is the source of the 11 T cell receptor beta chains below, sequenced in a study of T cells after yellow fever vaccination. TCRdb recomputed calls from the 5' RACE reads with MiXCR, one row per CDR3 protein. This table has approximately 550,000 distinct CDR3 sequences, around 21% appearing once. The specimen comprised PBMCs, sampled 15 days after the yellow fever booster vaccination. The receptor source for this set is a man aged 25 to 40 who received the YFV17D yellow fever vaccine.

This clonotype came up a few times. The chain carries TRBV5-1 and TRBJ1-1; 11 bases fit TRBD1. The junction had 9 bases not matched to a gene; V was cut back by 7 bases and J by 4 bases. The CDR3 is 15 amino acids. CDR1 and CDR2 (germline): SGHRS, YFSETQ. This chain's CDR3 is CASGSGTGGSTEAFF. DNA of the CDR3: TGCGCCAGCGGGTCCGGGACAGGGGGTAGCACTGAAGCTTTCTTT.

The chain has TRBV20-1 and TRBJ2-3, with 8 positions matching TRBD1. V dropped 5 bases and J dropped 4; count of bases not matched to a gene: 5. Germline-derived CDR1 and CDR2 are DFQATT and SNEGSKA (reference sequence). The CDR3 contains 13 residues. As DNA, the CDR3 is TGCAGTGCTTTTCGGACAGGGCCAGATACGCAGTATTTT. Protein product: CSAFRTGPDTQYF.

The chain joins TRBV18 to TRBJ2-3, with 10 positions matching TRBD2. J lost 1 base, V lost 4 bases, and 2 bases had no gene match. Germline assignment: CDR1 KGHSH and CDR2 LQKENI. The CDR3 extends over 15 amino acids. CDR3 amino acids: CASSHGLAGTDTQYF. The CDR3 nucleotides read TGTGCCAGCTCACACGGACTAGCGGGCACAGATACGCAGTATTTT. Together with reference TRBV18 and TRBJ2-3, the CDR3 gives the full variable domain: NAGVMQNPRHLVRRRGQEARLRCSPMKGHSHVYWYRQLPEEGLKFMVYLQKENIIDESGMPKERFSAEFPKEGPSILRIQQVVRGDSAAYFCASSHGLAGTDTQYFGPGTRLTVL.

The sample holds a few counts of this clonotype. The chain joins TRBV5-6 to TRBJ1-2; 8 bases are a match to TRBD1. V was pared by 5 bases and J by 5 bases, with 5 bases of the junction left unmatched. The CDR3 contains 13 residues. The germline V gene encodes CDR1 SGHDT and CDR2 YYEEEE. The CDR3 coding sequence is TGTGCCAGCAGTCCGGACAGGGTATATGGCTACACCTTC. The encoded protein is CASSPDRVYGYTF.

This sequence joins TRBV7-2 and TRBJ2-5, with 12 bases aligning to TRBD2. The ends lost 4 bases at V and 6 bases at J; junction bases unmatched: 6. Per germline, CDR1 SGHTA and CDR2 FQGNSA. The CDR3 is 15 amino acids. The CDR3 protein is CASSSSGRVPKTQYF. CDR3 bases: TGTGCCAGCAGCTCTAGCGGGAGGGTCCCAAAGACCCAGTACTTC.

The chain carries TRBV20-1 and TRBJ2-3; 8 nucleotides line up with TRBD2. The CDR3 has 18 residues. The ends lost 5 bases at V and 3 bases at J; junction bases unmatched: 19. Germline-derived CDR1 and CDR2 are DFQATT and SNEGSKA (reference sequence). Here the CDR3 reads CSASGLAGGGGATDTQYF. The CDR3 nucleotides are TGCAGTGCTTCCGGACTAGCCGGGGGAGGGGGTGCTACAGATACGCAGTATTTT.

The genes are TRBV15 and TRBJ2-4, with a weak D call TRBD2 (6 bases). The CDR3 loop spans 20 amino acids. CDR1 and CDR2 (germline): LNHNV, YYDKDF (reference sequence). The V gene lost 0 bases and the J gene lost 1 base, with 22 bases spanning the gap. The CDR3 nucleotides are TGTGCCACCAGCAGAGATCTCCCCCGGGAGAGGGTCCCTGCCAAAAACATTCAGTACTTC. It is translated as CATSRDLPRERVPAKNIQYF.

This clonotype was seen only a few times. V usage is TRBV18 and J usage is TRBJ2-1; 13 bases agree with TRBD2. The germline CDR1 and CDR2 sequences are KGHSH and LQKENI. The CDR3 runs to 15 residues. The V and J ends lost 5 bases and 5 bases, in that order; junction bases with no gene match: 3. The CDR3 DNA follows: TGTGCCAGCTCAGTCACTAGCGGGAGGGACAATGAGCAGTTCTTC. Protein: CASSVTSGRDNEQFF. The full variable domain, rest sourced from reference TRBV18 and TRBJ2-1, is NAGVMQNPRHLVRRRGQEARLRCSPMKGHSHVYWYRQLPEEGLKFMVYLQKENIIDESGMPKERFSAEFPKEGPSILRIQQVVRGDSAAYFCASSVTSGRDNEQFFGPGTRLTVL.

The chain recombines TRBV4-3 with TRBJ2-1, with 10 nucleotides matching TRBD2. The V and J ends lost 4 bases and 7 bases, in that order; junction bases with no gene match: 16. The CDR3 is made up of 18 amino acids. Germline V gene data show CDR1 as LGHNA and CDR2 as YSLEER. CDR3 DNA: TGCGCCAGCAGCCCAAGGGGGGCTAGCGGGAGCATAAGGAATGAGCAGTTCTTC. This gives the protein CASSPRGASGSIRNEQFF.

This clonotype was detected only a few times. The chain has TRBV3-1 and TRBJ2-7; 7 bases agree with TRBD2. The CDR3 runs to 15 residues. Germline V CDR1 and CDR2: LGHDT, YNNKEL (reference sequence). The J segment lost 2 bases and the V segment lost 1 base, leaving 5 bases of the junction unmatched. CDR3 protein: CASSQVSGTTYEQYF. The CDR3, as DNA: TGTGCCAGCAGCCAAGTGAGCGGGACCACCTACGAGCAGTACTTC.

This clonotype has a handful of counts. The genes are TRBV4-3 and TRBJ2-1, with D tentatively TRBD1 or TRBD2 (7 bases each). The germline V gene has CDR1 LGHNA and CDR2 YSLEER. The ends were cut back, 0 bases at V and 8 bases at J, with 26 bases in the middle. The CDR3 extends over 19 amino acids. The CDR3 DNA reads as TGCGCCAGCAGCCAAGATTTATGGTCCAGCGGGACAGCCCCCCATGAGCAGTTCTTC. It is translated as CASSQDLWSSGTAPHEQFF.